A selection of T cell receptor beta chains follows, all from one sample in a study of identifying expanded T cells in peripheral blood. Using immunoSEQ multiplex PCR, the repertoire was profiled, and TCRdb retains in-frame clones only, with some absent. The sample yields roughly 81,000 clones, 80% to 85% seen once. Source material: blood. These receptors all come from a person aged 18 to 70 in good health. Each CDR3 is given with its conserved first and last residue. Each record gives: J gene, D gene, V gene, clone size, CDR3 DNA, CDR3 protein. The D gene is left open where the match is weak. Expanded clones get a size class; other rows say once, few or many, or leave the size out.

j_call: TRBJ2-1; d_call: NA; v_call: TRBV27; clone_size: few; cdr3_nt: TGTGCCAGCACCCAGGGCGGGCCTTCCTACAATGAGCAGTTCTTC; cdr3_aa: CASTQGGPSYNEQFF
j_call: TRBJ2-4; d_call: NA; v_call: TRBV7-2; clone_size: once; cdr3_nt: TGTGCCAGCAGCTTAGCCGGGACTCCGGTTGACATTCAGTACTTC; cdr3_aa: CASSLAGTPVDIQYF
j_call: TRBJ1-2; d_call: TRBD1; v_call: TRBV4-3; clone_size: NA; cdr3_nt: TGCGCCAGCAGCCCAACAGGGGACTATGGCTACACCTTC; cdr3_aa: CASSPTGDYGYTF
j_call: TRBJ2-1; d_call: TRBD2; v_call: TRBV7-3; clone_size: NA; cdr3_nt: TGTGCCAGCAGCTCTCCGGGACTAACTGGGGGTCTTTTCTTC; cdr3_aa: CASSSPGLTGGLFF
j_call: TRBJ2-7; d_call: NA; v_call: TRBV19; clone_size: NA; cdr3_nt: TGTGCCAGTAGAGCTGTGGGGGATTTGGACGAGCAGTACTTC; cdr3_aa: CASRAVGDLDEQYF
j_call: TRBJ1-4; d_call: TRBD1; v_call: TRBV7-8; clone_size: NA; cdr3_nt: TGTGCCAGCAGCCCGCCGGGACAGGGGGGGGAAAAACTGTTTTTT; cdr3_aa: CASSPPGQGGEKLFF
j_call: TRBJ2-7; d_call: TRBD1; v_call: TRBV7-3; clone_size: NA; cdr3_nt: TGTGCCAGCAGCTCTAGACCTACCGGGACAGGGGGCTCCTACGAGCAGTACTTC; cdr3_aa: CASSSRPTGTGGSYEQYF
j_call: TRBJ2-1; d_call: NA; v_call: TRBV4-2; clone_size: NA; cdr3_nt: TGTGCCAGCAGCCAAGACCCCGGGCGGCCTAGCTCCTACAATGAGCAGTTCTTC; cdr3_aa: CASSQDPGRPSSYNEQFF
j_call: TRBJ2-3; d_call: NA; v_call: TRBV29-1; clone_size: NA; cdr3_nt: TGCAGCGTTGGAGGGGATACGCAGTATTTT; cdr3_aa: CSVGGDTQYF
j_call: TRBJ2-1; d_call: TRBD2; v_call: TRBV9; clone_size: NA; cdr3_nt: TGTGCCAGCAGCGTAGGGGGGACTAGCGGGATAGGGGAGCAGTTCTTC; cdr3_aa: CASSVGGTSGIGEQFF
j_call: TRBJ2-6; d_call: TRBD2; v_call: TRBV4-3; clone_size: NA; cdr3_nt: TGCGCCAGCAGCCAAGCAGGACTAGCGGGCTCTGGGGCCAACGTCCTGACTTTC; cdr3_aa: CASSQAGLAGSGANVLTF
j_call: TRBJ1-4; d_call: NA; v_call: TRBV7-2; clone_size: NA; cdr3_nt: TGTGCCAGCAGCTCCGGGGCGGGGATGAATGAAAAACTGTTTTTT; cdr3_aa: CASSSGAGMNEKLFF
j_call: TRBJ2-2; d_call: NA; v_call: TRBV6-6; clone_size: few; cdr3_nt: TGTGCCAGCACTATTAACATGGCCGGGGAGCTGTTTTTT; cdr3_aa: CASTINMAGELFF
j_call: TRBJ1-1; d_call: NA; v_call: TRBV18; clone_size: NA; cdr3_nt: TGTGCCAGCTCACCAATCGGCTACACTGAAGCTTTCTTT; cdr3_aa: CASSPIGYTEAFF
j_call: TRBJ1-3; d_call: NA; v_call: TRBV7-6; clone_size: NA; cdr3_nt: TGTGCCAGCAGCCCACTGGCAGGGACAGGAAACACCATATATTTT; cdr3_aa: CASSPLAGTGNTIYF
j_call: TRBJ1-4; d_call: NA; v_call: TRBV19; clone_size: NA; cdr3_nt: TGTGCCAGTAGTATTACTCTGGGTGAAAAACTGTTTTTT; cdr3_aa: CASSITLGEKLFF
j_call: TRBJ2-2; d_call: NA; v_call: TRBV10-2; clone_size: NA; cdr3_nt: TGCGCCAGCAGTGTGGGTAGGAACGGGGAGCTGTTTTTT; cdr3_aa: CASSVGRNGELFF
j_call: TRBJ1-5; d_call: NA; v_call: TRBV5-2; clone_size: NA; cdr3_nt: TGCGCCAGCAGCCAAGACAGGGACAGCTCTTATCAGCCCCAGCATTTT; cdr3_aa: CASSQDRDSSYQPQHF
j_call: TRBJ2-1; d_call: TRBD2; v_call: TRBV4-3; clone_size: NA; cdr3_nt: TGCGCCAGCAGCCGGGACAGGCCTATAGCGGGAGGGTCCTACAATGAGCAGTTCTTC; cdr3_aa: CASSRDRPIAGGSYNEQFF
j_call: TRBJ2-5; d_call: TRBD1; v_call: TRBV2; clone_size: NA; cdr3_nt: TGTGCCAGCAGTGAAGCCTGGGGACAGGTCACCCAGTACTTC; cdr3_aa: CASSEAWGQVTQYF
j_call: TRBJ2-1; d_call: NA; v_call: TRBV19; clone_size: NA; cdr3_nt: TGTGCCAGTAGTCTCCGGGGAAGTTTCTACAATGAGCAGTTCTTC; cdr3_aa: CASSLRGSFYNEQFF
j_call: TRBJ2-5; d_call: TRBD2; v_call: TRBV28; clone_size: NA; cdr3_nt: TGTGCCAGCAGTTCCGGACTAGCGGGAGATCAAGAGACCCAGTACTTC; cdr3_aa: CASSSGLAGDQETQYF
j_call: TRBJ2-7; d_call: NA; v_call: TRBV13; clone_size: NA; cdr3_nt: TGTGCCAGCAGCTCTTCGACTAGTATCCCCGGAACCTACGAGCAGTACTTC; cdr3_aa: CASSSSTSIPGTYEQYF
j_call: TRBJ1-1; d_call: TRBD1; v_call: TRBV5-1; clone_size: NA; cdr3_nt: TGCGCCAGCAGCGCGTCAGGGGGGGACACTGAAGCTTTCTTT; cdr3_aa: CASSASGGDTEAFF
j_call: TRBJ1-1; d_call: TRBD1; v_call: TRBV28; clone_size: NA; cdr3_nt: TGTGCCAGCAGAGGGGACAGGGCCCCTCGGAACACTGAAGCTTTCTTT; cdr3_aa: CASRGDRAPRNTEAFF
j_call: TRBJ2-7; d_call: TRBD2; v_call: TRBV7-2; clone_size: few; cdr3_nt: TGTGCCAGCAGCCGAGCGGGAGACCTCTACGAGCAGTACTTC; cdr3_aa: CASSRAGDLYEQYF
j_call: TRBJ2-3; d_call: NA; v_call: TRBV7-3; clone_size: NA; cdr3_nt: TGTGCCAGCAGCTTTAATGGCGAGTCCTGGACACCCGGGAGCCGGACAGATACGCAGTATTTT; cdr3_aa: CASSFNGESWTPGSRTDTQYF
j_call: TRBJ2-3; d_call: TRBD2; v_call: TRBV29-1; clone_size: NA; cdr3_nt: TGCAGCTCGGCCGGCGGGACTAGCGGGATCCACAGGTTTGGAGATACGCAGTATTTT; cdr3_aa: CSSAGGTSGIHRFGDTQYF